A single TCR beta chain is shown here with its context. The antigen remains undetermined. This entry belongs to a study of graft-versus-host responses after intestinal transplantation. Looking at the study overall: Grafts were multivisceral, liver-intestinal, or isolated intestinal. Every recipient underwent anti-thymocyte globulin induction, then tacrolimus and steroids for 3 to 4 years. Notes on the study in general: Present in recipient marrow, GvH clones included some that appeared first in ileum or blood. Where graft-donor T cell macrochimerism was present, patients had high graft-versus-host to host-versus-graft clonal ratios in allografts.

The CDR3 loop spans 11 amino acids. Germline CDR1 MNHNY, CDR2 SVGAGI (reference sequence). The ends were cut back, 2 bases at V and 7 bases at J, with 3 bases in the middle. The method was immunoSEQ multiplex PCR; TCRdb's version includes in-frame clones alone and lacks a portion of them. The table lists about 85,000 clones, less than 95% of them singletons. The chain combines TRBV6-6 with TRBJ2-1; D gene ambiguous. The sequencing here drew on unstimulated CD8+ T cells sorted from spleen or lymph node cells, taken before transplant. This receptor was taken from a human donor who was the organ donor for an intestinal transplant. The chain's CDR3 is CASSYGNEQFF. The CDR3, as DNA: TGTGCCAGCAGTTACGGGAATGAGCAGTTCTTC.